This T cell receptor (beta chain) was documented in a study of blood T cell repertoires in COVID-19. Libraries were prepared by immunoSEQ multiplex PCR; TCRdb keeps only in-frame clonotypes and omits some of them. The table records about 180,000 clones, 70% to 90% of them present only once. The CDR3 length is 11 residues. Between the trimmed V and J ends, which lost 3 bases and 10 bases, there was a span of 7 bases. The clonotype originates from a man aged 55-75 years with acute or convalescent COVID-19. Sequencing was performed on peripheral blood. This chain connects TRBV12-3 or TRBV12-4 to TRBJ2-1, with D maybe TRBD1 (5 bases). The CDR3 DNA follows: TGTGCCAGCAGTTTGTACAGGGAGCAGTTCTTC. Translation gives CASSLYREQFF.